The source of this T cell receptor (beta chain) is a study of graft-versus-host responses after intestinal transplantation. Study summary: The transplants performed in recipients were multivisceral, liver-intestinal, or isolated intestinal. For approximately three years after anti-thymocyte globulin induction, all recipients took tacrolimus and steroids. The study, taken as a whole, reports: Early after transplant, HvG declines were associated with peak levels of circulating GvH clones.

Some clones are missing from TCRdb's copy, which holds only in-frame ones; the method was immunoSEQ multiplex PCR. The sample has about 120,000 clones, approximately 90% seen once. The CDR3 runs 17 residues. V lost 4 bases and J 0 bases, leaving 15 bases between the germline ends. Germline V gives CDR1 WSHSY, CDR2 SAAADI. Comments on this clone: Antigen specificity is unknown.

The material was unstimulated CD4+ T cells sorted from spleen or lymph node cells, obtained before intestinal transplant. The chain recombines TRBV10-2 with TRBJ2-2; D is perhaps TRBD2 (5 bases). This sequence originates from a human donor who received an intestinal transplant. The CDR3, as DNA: TGCGCCAGCAGTGGCCCGAGGGTCAAAACGAACACCGGGGAGCTGTTTTTT. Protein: CASSGPRVKTNTGELFF.